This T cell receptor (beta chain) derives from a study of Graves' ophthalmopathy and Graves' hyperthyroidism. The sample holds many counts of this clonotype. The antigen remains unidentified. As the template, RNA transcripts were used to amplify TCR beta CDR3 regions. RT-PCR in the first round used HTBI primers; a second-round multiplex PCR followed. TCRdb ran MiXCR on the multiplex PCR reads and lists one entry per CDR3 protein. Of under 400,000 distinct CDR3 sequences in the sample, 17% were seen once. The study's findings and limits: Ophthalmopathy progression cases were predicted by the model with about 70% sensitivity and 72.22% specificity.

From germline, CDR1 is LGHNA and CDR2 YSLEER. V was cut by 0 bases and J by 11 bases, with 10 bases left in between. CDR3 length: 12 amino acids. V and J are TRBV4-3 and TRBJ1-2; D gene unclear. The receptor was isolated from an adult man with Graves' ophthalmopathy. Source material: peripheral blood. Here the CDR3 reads CASSQDRRVYTF. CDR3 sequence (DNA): TGCGCCAGCAGCCAAGATAGGAGGGTTTACACCTTC.